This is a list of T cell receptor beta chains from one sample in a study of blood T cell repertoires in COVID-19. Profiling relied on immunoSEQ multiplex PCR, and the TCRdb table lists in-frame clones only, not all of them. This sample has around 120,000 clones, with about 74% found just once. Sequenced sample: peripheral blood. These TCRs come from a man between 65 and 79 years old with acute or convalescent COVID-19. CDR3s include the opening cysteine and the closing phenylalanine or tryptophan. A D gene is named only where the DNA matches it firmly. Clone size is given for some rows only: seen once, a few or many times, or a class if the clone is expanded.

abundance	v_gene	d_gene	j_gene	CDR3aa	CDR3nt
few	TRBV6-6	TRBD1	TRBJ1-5	CASSRSNRGPGNQPQHF	TGTGCCAGCAGTCGCTCAAACAGGGGGCCCGGCAATCAGCCCCAGCATTTT
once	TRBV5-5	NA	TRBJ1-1	CASSLGPGAEAFF	TGTGCCAGCAGCTTAGGCCCCGGGGCTGAAGCTTTCTTT
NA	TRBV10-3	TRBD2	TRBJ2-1	CAISGPSGRAYNEQFF	TGTGCCATCAGTGGACCTAGCGGGAGGGCCTACAATGAGCAGTTCTTC
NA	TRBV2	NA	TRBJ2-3	CASEGSPRRGTQYF	TGTGCCAGCGAAGGTAGCCCCCGGCGGGGTACGCAGTATTTT
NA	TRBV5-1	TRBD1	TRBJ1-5	CASSLAGGQPQHF	TGCGCCAGCAGCTTGGCAGGGGGCCAGCCCCAGCATTTT
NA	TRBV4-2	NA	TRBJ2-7	CASSQDLPGFGNEQYF	TGTGCCAGCAGCCAAGATCTACCCGGGTTTGGAAACGAGCAGTACTTC
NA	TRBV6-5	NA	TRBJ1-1	CASRPGNTEAFF	TGTGCCAGCAGGCCGGGGAACACTGAAGCTTTCTTT
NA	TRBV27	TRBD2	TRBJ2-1	CASSLEGLVNSVYPYNEQFF	TGTGCCAGCAGTTTAGAGGGACTAGTCAATTCAGTTTATCCCTACAATGAGCAGTTCTTC
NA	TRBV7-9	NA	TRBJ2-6	CASSTSSDSSGANVLTF	TGTGCCAGCAGCACCTCTTCGGACAGCTCTGGGGCCAACGTCCTGACTTTC
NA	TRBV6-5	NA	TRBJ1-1	CASSSQPRVNTEAFF	TGTGCCAGCAGTTCTCAACCCAGGGTGAACACTGAAGCTTTCTTT
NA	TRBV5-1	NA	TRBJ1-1	CASSLLDTEAFF	TGCGCCAGCAGCTTGTTAGACACTGAAGCTTTCTTT
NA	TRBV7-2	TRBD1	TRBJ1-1	CAGWNRGRTEAFF	TGTGCCGGATGGAACAGGGGGCGTACTGAAGCTTTCTTT
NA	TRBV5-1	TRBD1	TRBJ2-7	CASSRTGSYEQYF	TGCGCCAGCAGCCGGACAGGGAGCTACGAGCAGTACTTC
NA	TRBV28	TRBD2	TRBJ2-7	CASSLVASGPYEQYF	TGTGCCAGCAGTTTAGTGGCTAGCGGGCCCTACGAGCAGTACTTC
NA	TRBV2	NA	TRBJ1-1	CASRNRAQNTEAFF	TGTGCCAGCAGGAACAGGGCCCAGAACACTGAAGCTTTCTTT
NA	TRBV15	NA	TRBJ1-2	CATSRGAGGPGGYTF	TGTGCCACCAGCAGAGGGGCGGGGGGGCCTGGAGGCTACACCTTC
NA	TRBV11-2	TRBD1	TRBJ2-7	CASSLEPGQGTEQYF	TGTGCCAGCAGCTTAGAGCCGGGACAGGGGACCGAGCAGTACTTC
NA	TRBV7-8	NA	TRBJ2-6	CASSLGGAGANVLTF	TGTGCCAGCAGCTTAGGGGGGGCTGGGGCCAACGTCCTGACTTTC
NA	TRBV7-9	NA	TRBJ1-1	CASSSGVSAEAFF	TGTGCCAGCAGCTCAGGGGTCAGCGCTGAAGCTTTCTTT
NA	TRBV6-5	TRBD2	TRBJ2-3	CASSYHRGGSDTQYF	TGTGCCAGCAGCTACCATCGCGGGGGTTCAGATACGCAGTATTTT
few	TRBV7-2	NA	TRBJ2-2	CASSLTGRFTGELFF	TGTGCCAGCAGCTTGACAGGGAGGTTTACCGGGGAGCTGTTTTTT
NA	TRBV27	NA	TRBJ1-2	CASSFYRASQDGYTF	TGTGCCAGCAGTTTTTACAGGGCGTCACAAGATGGCTACACCTTC
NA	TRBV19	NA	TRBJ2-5	CASSIGWQGQETQYF	TGTGCCAGTAGTATTGGTTGGCAGGGACAAGAGACCCAGTACTTC
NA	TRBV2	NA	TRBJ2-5	CASSEGRGTQYF	TGTGCCAGCAGTGAGGGCCGGGGGACCCAGTACTTC
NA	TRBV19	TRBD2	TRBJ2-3	CASSAPGGDTQYF	TGTGCCAGTAGTGCTCCGGGAGGGGATACGCAGTATTTT
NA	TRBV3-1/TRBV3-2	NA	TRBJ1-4	CASRRAANEKLFF	TGTGCCAGCCGCCGGGCAGCTAATGAAAAACTGTTTTTT
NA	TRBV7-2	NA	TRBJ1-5	CASSLRGGGNQPQHF	TGTGCCAGCAGCTTAAGAGGAGGTGGCAATCAGCCCCAGCATTTT
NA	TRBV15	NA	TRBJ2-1	CATSRPTSRNEQFF	TGTGCCACCAGCAGACCTACTAGCCGAAATGAGCAGTTCTTC
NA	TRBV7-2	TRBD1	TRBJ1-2	CASSLKTGGGYTF	TGTGCCAGCAGCTTGAAAACAGGGGGCGGCTACACCTTC
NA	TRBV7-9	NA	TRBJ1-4	CASSLVGGQEKLFF	TGTGCCAGCAGCTTAGTCGGGGGGCAGGAAAAACTGTTTTTT
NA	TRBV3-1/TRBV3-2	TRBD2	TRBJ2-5	CASSPPGGSGETQYF	TGTGCCAGCAGCCCCCCGGGAGGTAGCGGTGAGACCCAGTACTTC
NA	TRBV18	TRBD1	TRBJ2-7	CASSPAAGGAYEQYF	TGTGCCAGCTCACCAGCGGCAGGGGGTGCCTACGAGCAGTACTTC
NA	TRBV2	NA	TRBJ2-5	CASSDLTGEETQYF	TGTGCCAGCAGTGATCTGACAGGAGAAGAGACCCAGTACTTC
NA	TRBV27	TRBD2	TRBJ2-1	CASSSPSGRPLFEQFF	TGTGCCAGCAGTAGCCCTAGCGGGAGGCCCCTGTTTGAGCAGTTCTTC
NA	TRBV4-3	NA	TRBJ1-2	CASSQDPAWGPEGYTF	TGCGCCAGCAGCCAAGATCCGGCCTGGGGCCCGGAGGGCTACACCTTC
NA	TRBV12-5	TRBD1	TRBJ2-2	CASGLQGATGELFF	TGTGCTAGTGGGTTACAGGGGGCCACCGGGGAGCTGTTTTTT
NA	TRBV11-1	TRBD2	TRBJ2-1	CASSLLAGGNNEQFF	TGTGCCAGCAGCTTACTAGCGGGGGGGAACAATGAGCAGTTCTTC
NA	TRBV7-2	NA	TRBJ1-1	CASSLGPSNTEAFF	TGTGCCAGCAGCTTAGGGCCATCGAACACTGAAGCTTTCTTT
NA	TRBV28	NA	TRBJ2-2	CASSRGGTGELFF	TGTGCCAGCAGTCGAGGCGGGACCGGGGAGCTGTTTTTT
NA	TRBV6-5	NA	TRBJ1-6	CATSQDYNSPLHF	TGTGCCACTTCACAGGACTATAATTCACCCCTCCACTTT
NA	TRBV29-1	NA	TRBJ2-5	CSVAIRESPETQYF	TGCAGCGTTGCGATCCGGGAGTCACCAGAGACCCAGTACTTC
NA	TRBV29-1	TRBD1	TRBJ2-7	CSVGTGDHEQYF	TGCAGCGTCGGGACAGGGGACCACGAGCAGTACTTC
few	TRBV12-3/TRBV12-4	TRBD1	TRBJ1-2	CASSFDRGYGYTF	TGTGCCAGCAGTTTTGACAGGGGCTATGGCTACACCTTC
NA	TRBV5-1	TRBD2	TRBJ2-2	CASSLGPSGGQWNTGELFF	TGCGCCAGCAGCTTGGGGCCTAGCGGGGGCCAATGGAACACCGGGGAGCTGTTTTTT
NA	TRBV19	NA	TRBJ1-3	CASSIQGFRNTIYF	TGTGCCAGTAGTATACAGGGATTCCGGAACACCATATATTTT
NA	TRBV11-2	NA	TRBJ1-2	CASSSLGQNYGYTF	TGTGCCAGCAGCTCCCTTGGGCAGAACTATGGCTACACCTTC
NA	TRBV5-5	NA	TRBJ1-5	CASSSSSNQPQHF	TGTGCCAGCAGCAGCTCTAGCAATCAGCCCCAGCATTTT
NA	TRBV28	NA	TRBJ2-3	CASSRLASHYFTDTQYF	TGTGCCAGCAGTCGCCTGGCCTCCCACTATTTCACAGATACGCAGTATTTT
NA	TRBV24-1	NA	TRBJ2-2	CATSDHRDTGELFF	TGTGCCACCAGTGATCACAGGGACACCGGGGAGCTGTTTTTT
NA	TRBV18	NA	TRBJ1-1	CASSAGTLTEAFF	TGTGCCAGCTCAGCAGGGACACTCACTGAAGCTTTCTTT
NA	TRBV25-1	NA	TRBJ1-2	CASSELGQLGYGYTF	TGTGCCAGCAGTGAATTGGGACAACTCGGCTATGGCTACACCTTC
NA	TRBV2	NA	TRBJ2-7	CASSGQGRDGYEQYF	TGTGCCAGCAGTGGACAGGGGAGGGATGGCTACGAGCAGTACTTC
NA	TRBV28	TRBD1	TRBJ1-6	CATVQGGNSPLHF	TGTGCCACCGTCCAGGGGGGCAATTCACCCCTCCACTTT
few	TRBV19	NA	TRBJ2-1	CASSIDPRYNEQFF	TGTGCCAGTAGTATAGATCCTAGATACAATGAGCAGTTCTTC
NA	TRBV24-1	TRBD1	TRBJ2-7	CATPITCGQGLRLSYEQYF	TGTGCCACCCCAATAACTTGTGGACAGGGGTTAAGATTGTCCTACGAGCAGTACTTC
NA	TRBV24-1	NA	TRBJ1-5	CATSDRTNQPQHF	TGTGCCACCAGCGACAGGACTAATCAGCCCCAGCATTTT
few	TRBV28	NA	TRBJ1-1	CASSAYRVGTEAFF	TGTGCCAGCAGTGCTTACAGGGTGGGGACTGAAGCTTTCTTT
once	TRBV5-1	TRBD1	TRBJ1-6	CASSIGTAGSPLHF	TGCGCCAGCAGCATCGGGACAGCGGGTTCACCCCTCCACTTT
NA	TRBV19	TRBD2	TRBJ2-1	CASSILPLAGGRQFF	TGTGCCAGTAGTATCCTCCCGCTAGCGGGGGGCCGGCAGTTCTTC